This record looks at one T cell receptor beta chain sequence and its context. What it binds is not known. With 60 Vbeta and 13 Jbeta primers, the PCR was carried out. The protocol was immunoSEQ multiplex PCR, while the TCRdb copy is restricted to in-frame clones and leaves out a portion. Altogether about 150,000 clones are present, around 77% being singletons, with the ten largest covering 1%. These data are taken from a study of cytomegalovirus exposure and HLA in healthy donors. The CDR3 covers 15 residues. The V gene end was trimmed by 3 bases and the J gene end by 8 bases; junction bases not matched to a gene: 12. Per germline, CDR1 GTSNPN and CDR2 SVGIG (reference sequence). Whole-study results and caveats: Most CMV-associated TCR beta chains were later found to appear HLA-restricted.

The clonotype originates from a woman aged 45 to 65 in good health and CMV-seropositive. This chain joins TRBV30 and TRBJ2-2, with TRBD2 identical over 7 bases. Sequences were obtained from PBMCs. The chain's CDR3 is CAWRPLAVGAGELFF. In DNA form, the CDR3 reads TGTGCCTGGAGGCCCCTAGCGGTCGGGGCAGGGGAGCTGTTTTTT.